This record covers a single T cell receptor beta chain. The antigen it recognizes is unknown. Within one base of it there is no much larger clone, and no base qualities were kept. One collaborating source in Seattle enrolled patients during active infection and followed them longitudinally through the course of disease. Each collaborating institution followed its own protocols to collect whole blood in K2EDTA tubes. For TCRbeta analysis, collaborator samples were shipped as frozen whole blood, as isolated PBMCs, or as DNA extracted from either sample type. The immunoSEQ Assay, a bias-controlled multiplex PCR, was used to amplify TCRbeta CDR3 regions from genomic DNA. As for the authors' bioinformatics: Within the assay, amplification of reference gene primers was used to estimate how many nucleated cells each sample contained. To quantify the absolute abundance of each unique TCRbeta CDR3 rearrangement, sequence reads were collapsed and filtered. For each sample, productive Simpson clonality was calculated as the square root of Simpson's diversity index over productive rearrangements. In its TCRdb copy, this immuneACCESS table keeps in-frame sequences only and misses some clones. Where compared with another copy, unresolved V genes explain less than half of these, and the others have no known cause. V and J calls and clone size are as listed in that table; D and trimming were resolved from the DNA. The sample yields some 290,000 clones; approximately 91% were counted once. Of the sample, around 11% falls within the top ten clones.

These data belong to a study of blood T cell repertoires in COVID-19 (dated by TCRdb to 2020 to 2022). Regarding the complete study: Collaborator samples came from the United States, Italy and Spain and covered acute and convalescent phases of COVID-19. The samples were drawn from two sources: the first 160 participants of the ongoing ImmuneRACE study, and 1,200 or so subjects contributed by 6 global collaborators. Subjects who had been exposed to COVID-19, were actively infected with it, or had recovered from it provided the deeply sampled blood TCRbeta repertoires that made up the dataset. Sample metadata almost always included a de-identified subject ID, COVID-19 status, age in years and sex. HLA class I and class II types, where available, came from metadata supplied by the sample provider rather than from assay-based typing. The prospective study material was composed of cDNA or gDNA derived from T cells, B-cell-depleted T cells, or PBMCs. The repertoires were made available in a free public database intended to serve as a resource for research on the immune response to SARS-CoV-2.

Broad study findings and their caveats: The quantity of clinical and demographic metadata differed by source and by participant and was supplied without curation.

The CDR1 and CDR2 encoded by the germline V gene are MGHRA and YSYEKL. Spanning cysteine to phenylalanine, the CDR3 consists of 17 amino acids. Only CDR3 DNA remains: 51 bases, in frame from the first base. V sheds 2 bases and J sheds 1 base, leaving 15 bases between their ends. The sequence links TRBV4-1 to TRBJ1-5; the D segment could be TRBD1, given 5 matching bases. Sequencing used peripheral blood. This sequence originates from a woman aged 30 to 39 with COVID-19, enrolled during active disease. The bases read TGCGCCAGCAGCCAAAGTATTCAAGGGGTAAGCAATCAGCCCCAGCATTTT. Its protein product is CASSQSIQGVSNQPQHF.